This is a list of T cell receptor beta chains from one sample in a study of T cells in Graves' hyperthyroidism and ophthalmopathy. Each CDR3 protein is one row after TCRdb ran MiXCR on the multiplex PCR reads. This repertoire shows some 500,000 distinct CDR3 sequences, 14% found once; its top ten account for less than 20%. The sequenced sample consisted of blood. The receptor set was obtained from a woman between 18 and 30 years old with Graves' hyperthyroidism. Both conserved end residues are part of each CDR3. Part of the rows lack a size; the others show once, few, many or a class for expanded clones.

J: TRBJ2-2; V: TRBV13; size: .; CDR3: CASSFRTSGRALVTGELFF
J: TRBJ2-6; V: TRBV3-1; size: .; CDR3: CASSQGFRAGANVLTF
J: TRBJ2-1; V: TRBV12-3/TRBV12-4; size: .; CDR3: CASRGGSNEQFF
J: TRBJ1-4; V: TRBV6-1; size: once; CDR3: CASSELGGQKKLFF
J: TRBJ2-6; V: TRBV2; size: many; CDR3: CASSSGLSGSGANVLTF
J: TRBJ2-2; V: TRBV7-9; size: .; CDR3: CASSRGTGGDTGELFF
J: TRBJ2-7; V: TRBV29-1; size: many; CDR3: CSVEDRGLPSYEQYF
J: TRBJ1-1; V: TRBV28; size: many; CDR3: CASSGFEGVEAFF
J: TRBJ1-2; V: TRBV12-3/TRBV12-4; size: many; CDR3: CASSLSKWQSGYTF
J: TRBJ2-3; V: TRBV11-3; size: many; CDR3: CASSPETGLVDTQYF
J: TRBJ2-7; V: TRBV3-1; size: many; CDR3: CASSQEQVYEQYF
J: TRBJ1-1; V: TRBV7-8; size: .; CDR3: CASSPLLGTEAFF
J: TRBJ2-1; V: TRBV30; size: many; CDR3: CASWGGDTFNEQFF